The entry below gives a single T cell receptor beta chain sequence along with its context. Its antigen is not identified. The CDR3 contains 16 residues. V gave up 0 bases and J gave up 0 bases; unmatched junction bases: 3. Germline CDR1 reads KGHSH; CDR2 reads LQKENI. The sample belongs to a study of cytomegalovirus exposure and HLA in healthy donors. Background on the study: Drawn from HLA-typed donors, roughly 87 million unique TCRs were held in an early data release. Overall study results and limits: Equally common other TCR beta chains were less clonally expanded than HLA-associated ones, a later analysis found. Fewer N-insertions than the roughly 670-donor mean were reportedly shown by an Asian-associated ancestry cluster in a later analysis.

The PCR employed 60 Vbeta primers together with 13 Jbeta primers. The table came from immunoSEQ multiplex PCR; TCRdb's copy has only in-frame clones and leaves some out. Here the sample spans 180,000 or so clones, over 65% being singletons. V and J are TRBV18 and TRBJ2-7, with 9 bases fitting TRBD2. The sequencing input was PBMCs. This receptor was obtained from a woman aged 55-69 years in good health and CMV-seropositive. CDR3 in amino acids: CASSPPNSGSSYEQYF. CDR3 bases: TGTGCCAGCTCACCACCGAATAGCGGGAGCTCCTACGAGCAGTACTTC.